These 8 T cell receptor beta chains came from one sample sequenced in a study of blood T cell repertoires in COVID-19. Some clones are missing from TCRdb's copy, which holds only in-frame ones; the method was immunoSEQ multiplex PCR. This sample has around 400,000 clones; 87% occur once, and the top ten carry over 9.5%. The sequenced sample was peripheral blood. The source of these receptors is a woman aged 30 to 39 with COVID-19, enrolled during active disease.

The J gene is TRBJ2-5, the V gene TRBV9; 9 bases map to TRBD2. J lost 2 bases, V lost 0 bases, and 8 bases had no gene match. The CDR3 covers 17 residues. CDR1 is SGDLS, CDR2 YYNGEE, per germline. CDR3 sequence reads: CASSVGWAGGLQETQYF. CDR3 in DNA: TGTGCCAGCAGCGTAGGATGGGCGGGAGGGCTTCAAGAGACCCAGTACTTC.

The CDR3 here is CSVRASGYNEQFF. The CDR3 nucleotides are TGCAGCGTTCGGGCTAGCGGCTACAATGAGCAGTTCTTC. The chain couples TRBV29-1 to TRBJ2-1, with 7 bases that match TRBD2. This CDR3 comprises 13 residues. Per germline, CDR1 SQVTM and CDR2 ANQGSEA. Trimming at V came to 5 bases and at J to 3 bases, leaving 4 bases not matched to a gene.

J is TRBJ1-1 and V is TRBV25-1; 8 nucleotides agree with TRBD1. The germline V gene has CDR1 MGHDK and CDR2 SYGVNS. Trimming at V came to 2 bases and at J to 0 bases, leaving 5 bases not matched to a gene. CDR3 length: 16 residues. The CDR3 DNA sequence: TGTGCCAGCAGTGAAAGGGCAGGGGGCATGAACACTGAAGCTTTCTTT. Translated, it gives CASSERAGGMNTEAFF.

CDR3 sequence: CASSQGARPTAEQYF. The CDR3 nucleotides read TGCGCCAGCAGCCAAGGGGCTCGGCCAACTGCCGAGCAGTACTTC. The chain recombines TRBV4-1 with TRBJ2-7; the D is unclear. Germline V gene lookup returns CDR1 MGHRA and CDR2 YSYEKL. This CDR3 spans 15 amino acids. Trimming took 1 base from V and 6 from J, leaving 16 bases between them.

This chain connects TRBV28 to TRBJ2-7; D perhaps matches TRBD1 (6 bases). The V gene's germline CDR1 is MDHEN and CDR2 SYDVKM. Trimming cost V 8 bases and J 3 bases, with 20 bases left between them. The CDR3 covers 15 residues. For the CDR3, the DNA is TGTGCCAGCGCCGGACGCGGACAGCCAAACTACGAGCAGTACTTC. Protein product: CASAGRGQPNYEQYF.

In this sample, this clone turned up once. The chain couples TRBV15 to TRBJ2-7; possible D gene TRBD2, 5 bases. The germline gives CDR1 LNHNV, CDR2 YYDKDF (reference sequence). The CDR3 totals 13 residues. V lost 2 bases and J lost 5, with 10 bases in between. In DNA form, the CDR3 reads TGTGCCACCAGCAGACCTGCGGGCCACGAGCAGTACTTC. It is translated as CATSRPAGHEQYF.

The rearrangement uses TRBV27 and TRBJ2-3; D is possibly TRBD2 (5 bases). Trimming cost V 6 bases and J 2 bases, with 15 bases left between them. In germline, CDR1 is MNHEY, CDR2 SMNVEV (reference sequence). There are 15 residues in the CDR3. CDR3 nucleotide sequence: TGTGCCAGCAGCTTTCTCGGACTCAACACAGATACGCAGTATTTT. This encodes CASSFLGLNTDTQYF.

The CDR3 nucleotides are TGTGCCAGCTCACCACGGACAGGGTCCTACGAGCAGTACTTC. Protein product: CASSPRTGSYEQYF. V gene TRBV18 combines with J gene TRBJ2-7; 8 nucleotides match TRBD1. The CDR3 extends over 14 amino acids. The germline CDR1 and CDR2 sequences are KGHSH and LQKENI. V was pared by 1 base and J by 1 base, with 0 bases of the junction left unmatched. Together with reference TRBV18 and TRBJ2-7, the CDR3 gives the full variable domain: NAGVMQNPRHLVRRRGQEARLRCSPMKGHSHVYWYRQLPEEGLKFMVYLQKENIIDESGMPKERFSAEFPKEGPSILRIQQVVRGDSAAYFCASSPRTGSYEQYFGPGTRLTVT.